The sequence of this T cell receptor (beta chain) was determined in a study of CD8 T cells in ankylosing spondylitis. General observations from the study: A subset of motif variants has previously been described in the synovial fluid and blood of reactive arthritis. Disease-linked clones were found to be CD8+ and relatively rare in peripheral blood. Among TCR beta sequences, a motif of several highly homologous variants appeared characteristic of ankylosing spondylitis blood. Significant enrichment of disease-linked clones was reported in matched ankylosing spondylitis synovial fluid.

Germline-derived CDR1 and CDR2 are LGHNA and YSLEER. The length of the CDR3 is 16 residues. The trim removed 4 bases at V and 3 bases at J, leaving 12 bases unmatched. Quantitative 5'-RACE with molecular barcodes was used to make the TCR beta libraries. From the 5' RACE reads, TCRdb called clonotypes with MiXCR, one entry per CDR3 protein. The sample yields approximately 300,000 distinct CDR3 sequences, 7.5% to 9% seen once. In its sample, this clonotype was seen a few times. Antigen: not known. The specimen sequenced was blood, either unsorted or a sorted T cell fraction (not recorded which). The rearrangement joins TRBV4-3 to TRBJ2-7; TRBD1 matches at 7 bases. The sequence was obtained from a male donor with ankylosing spondylitis. The DNA of the CDR3 is TGCGCCAGCAGCCCGAACCTCCGGGACAGATTCTACGAGCAGTACTTC. As protein: CASSPNLRDRFYEQYF.